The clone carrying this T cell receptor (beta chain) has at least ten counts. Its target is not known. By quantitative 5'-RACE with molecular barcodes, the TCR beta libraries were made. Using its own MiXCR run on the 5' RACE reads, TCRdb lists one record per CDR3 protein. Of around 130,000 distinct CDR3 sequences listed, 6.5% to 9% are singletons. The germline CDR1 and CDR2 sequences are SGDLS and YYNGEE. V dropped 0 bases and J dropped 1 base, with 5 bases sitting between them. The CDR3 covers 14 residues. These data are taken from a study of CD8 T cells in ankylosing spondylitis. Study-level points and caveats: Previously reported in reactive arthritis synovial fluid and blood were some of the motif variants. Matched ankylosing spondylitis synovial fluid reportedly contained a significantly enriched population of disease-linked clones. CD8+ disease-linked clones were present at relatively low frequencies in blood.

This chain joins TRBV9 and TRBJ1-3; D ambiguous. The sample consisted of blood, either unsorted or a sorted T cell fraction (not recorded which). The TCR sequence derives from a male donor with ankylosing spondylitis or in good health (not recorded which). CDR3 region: CASSVGRSGNTIYF. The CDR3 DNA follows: TGTGCCAGCAGCGTAGGTCGGTCTGGAAACACCATATATTTT. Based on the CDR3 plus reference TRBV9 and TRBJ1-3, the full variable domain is DSGVTQTPKHLITATGQRVTLRCSPRSGDLSVYWYQQSLDQGLQFLIQYYNGEERAKGNILERFSAQQFPDLHSELNLSSLELGDSALYFCASSVGRSGNTIYFGEGSWLTVV.